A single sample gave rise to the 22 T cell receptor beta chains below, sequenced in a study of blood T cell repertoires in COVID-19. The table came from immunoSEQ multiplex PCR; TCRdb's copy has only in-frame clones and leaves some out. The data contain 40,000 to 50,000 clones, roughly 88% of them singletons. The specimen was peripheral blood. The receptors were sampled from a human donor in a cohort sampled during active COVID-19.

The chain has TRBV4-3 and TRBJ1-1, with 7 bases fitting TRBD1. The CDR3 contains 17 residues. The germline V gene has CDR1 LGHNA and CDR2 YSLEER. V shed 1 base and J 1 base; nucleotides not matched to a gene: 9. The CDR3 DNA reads TGCGCCAGCAGCCAAGTCTCGGGACAGAGGTCGAACACTGAAGCTTTCTTT. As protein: CASSQVSGQRSNTEAFF.

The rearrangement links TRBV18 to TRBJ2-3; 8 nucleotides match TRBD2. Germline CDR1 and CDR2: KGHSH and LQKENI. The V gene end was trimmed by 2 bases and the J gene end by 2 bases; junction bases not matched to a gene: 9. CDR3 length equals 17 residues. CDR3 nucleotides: TGTGCCAGCTCACCAGTCGGACTAGCTGGTAACACAGATACGCAGTATTTT. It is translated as CASSPVGLAGNTDTQYF.

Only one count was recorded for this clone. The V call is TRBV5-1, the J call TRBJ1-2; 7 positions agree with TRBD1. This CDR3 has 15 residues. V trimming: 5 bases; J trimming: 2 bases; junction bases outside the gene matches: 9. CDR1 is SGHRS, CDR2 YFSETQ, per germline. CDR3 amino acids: CASSRGQVGNYGYTF. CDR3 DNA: TGCGCCAGCAGTCGTGGACAGGTCGGAAACTATGGCTACACCTTC.

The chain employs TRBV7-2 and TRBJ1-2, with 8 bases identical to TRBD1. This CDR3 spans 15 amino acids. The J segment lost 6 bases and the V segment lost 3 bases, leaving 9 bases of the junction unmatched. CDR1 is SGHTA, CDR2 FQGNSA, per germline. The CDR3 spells CASSFMSRTGNGYTF. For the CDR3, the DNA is TGTGCCAGCAGCTTTATGTCGAGGACAGGGAATGGCTACACCTTC. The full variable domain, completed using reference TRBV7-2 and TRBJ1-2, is GAGVSQSPSNKVTEKGKDVELRCDPISGHTALYWYRQSLGQGLEFLIYFQGNSAPDKSGLPSDRFSAERTGGSVSTLTIQRTQQEDSAVYLCASSFMSRTGNGYTFGSGTRLTVV.

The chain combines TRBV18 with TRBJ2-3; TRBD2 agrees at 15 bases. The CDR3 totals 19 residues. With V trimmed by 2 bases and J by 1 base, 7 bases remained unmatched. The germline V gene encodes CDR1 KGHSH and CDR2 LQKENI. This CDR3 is CASSPTGTSGGSRTDTQYF. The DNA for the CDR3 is TGTGCCAGCTCACCAACGGGGACTAGCGGGGGGTCACGCACAGATACGCAGTATTTT.

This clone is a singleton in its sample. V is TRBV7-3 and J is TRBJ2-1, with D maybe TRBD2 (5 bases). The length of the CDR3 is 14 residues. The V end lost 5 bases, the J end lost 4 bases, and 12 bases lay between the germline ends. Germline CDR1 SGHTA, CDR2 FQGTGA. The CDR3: CASSASRDYNEQFF. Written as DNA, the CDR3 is TGTGCCAGCAGCGCATCGAGGGATTACAATGAGCAGTTCTTC.

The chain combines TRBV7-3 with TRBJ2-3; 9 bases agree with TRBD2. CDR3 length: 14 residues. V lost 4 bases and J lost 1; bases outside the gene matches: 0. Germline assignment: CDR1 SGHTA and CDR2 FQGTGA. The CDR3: CASSSSGGTDTQYF. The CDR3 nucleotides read TGTGCCAGCAGCTCTAGCGGGGGCACAGATACGCAGTATTTT.

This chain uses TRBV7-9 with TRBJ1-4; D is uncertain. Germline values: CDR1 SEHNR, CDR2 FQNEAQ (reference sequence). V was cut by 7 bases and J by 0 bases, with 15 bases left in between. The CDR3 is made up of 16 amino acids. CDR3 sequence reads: CASNKNGVATNEKLFF. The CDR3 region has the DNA TGTGCCAGCAACAAAAACGGAGTAGCAACTAATGAAAAACTGTTTTTT.

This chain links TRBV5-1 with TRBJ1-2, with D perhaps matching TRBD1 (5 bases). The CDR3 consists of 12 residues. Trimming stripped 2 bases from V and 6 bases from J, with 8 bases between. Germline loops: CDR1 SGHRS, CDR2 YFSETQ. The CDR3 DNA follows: TGCGCCAGCAGCTTCGGGGGGGATGGCTACACCTTC. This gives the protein CASSFGGDGYTF.

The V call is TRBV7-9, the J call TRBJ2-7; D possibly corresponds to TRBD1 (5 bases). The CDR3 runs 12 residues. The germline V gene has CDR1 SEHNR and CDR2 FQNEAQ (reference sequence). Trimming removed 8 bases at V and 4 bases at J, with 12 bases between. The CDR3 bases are TGTGCCAGCCGGACATTGACTTACGAGCAGTACTTC. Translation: CASRTLTYEQYF.

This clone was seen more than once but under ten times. This chain's CDR3 is CASSFSRDYGYTF. The CDR3 DNA follows: TGTGCCAGCAGCTTCTCCCGGGACTATGGCTACACCTTC. The V and J genes are TRBV7-9 and TRBJ1-2; D not resolved. V was shortened by 3 bases and J by 3 bases, with 8 bases between the two germline ends. The germline V gene encodes CDR1 SEHNR and CDR2 FQNEAQ (reference sequence). The CDR3 spans 13 residues.

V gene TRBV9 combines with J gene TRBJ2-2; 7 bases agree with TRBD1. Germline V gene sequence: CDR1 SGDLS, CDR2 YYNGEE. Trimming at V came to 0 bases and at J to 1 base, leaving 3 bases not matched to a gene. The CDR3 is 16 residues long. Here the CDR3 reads CASSVVGTENTGELFF. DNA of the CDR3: TGTGCCAGCAGCGTAGTCGGGACAGAGAACACCGGGGAGCTGTTTTTT.

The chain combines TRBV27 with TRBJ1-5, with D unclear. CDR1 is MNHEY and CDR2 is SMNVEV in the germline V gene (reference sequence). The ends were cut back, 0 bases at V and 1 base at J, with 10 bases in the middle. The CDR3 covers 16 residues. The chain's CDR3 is CASSLSGTLSNQPQHF. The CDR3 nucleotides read TGTGCCAGCAGTTTATCGGGCACACTGAGCAATCAGCCCCAGCATTTT.

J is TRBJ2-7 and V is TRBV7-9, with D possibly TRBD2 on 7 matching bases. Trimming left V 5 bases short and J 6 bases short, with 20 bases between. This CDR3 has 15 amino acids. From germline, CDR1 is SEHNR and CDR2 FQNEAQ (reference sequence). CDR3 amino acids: CASSPRGGVDGEQYF. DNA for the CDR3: TGTGCCAGCAGCCCTAGGGGGGGGGTCGACGGCGAGCAGTACTTC.

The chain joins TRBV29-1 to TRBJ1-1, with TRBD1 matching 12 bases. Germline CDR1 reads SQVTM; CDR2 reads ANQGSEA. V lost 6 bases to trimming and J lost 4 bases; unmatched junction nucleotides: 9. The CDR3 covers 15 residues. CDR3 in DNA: TGCAGCGTGGATGGGGGGACAGGGGGCCCCACTGAAGCTTTCTTT. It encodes CSVDGGTGGPTEAFF.

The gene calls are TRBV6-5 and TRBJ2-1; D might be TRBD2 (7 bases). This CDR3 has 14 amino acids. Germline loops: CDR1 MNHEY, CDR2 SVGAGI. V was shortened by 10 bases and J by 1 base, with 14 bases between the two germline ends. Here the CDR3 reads CAIAAGHSYNEQFF. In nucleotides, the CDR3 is TGTGCCATTGCAGCGGGACATTCCTACAATGAGCAGTTCTTC.

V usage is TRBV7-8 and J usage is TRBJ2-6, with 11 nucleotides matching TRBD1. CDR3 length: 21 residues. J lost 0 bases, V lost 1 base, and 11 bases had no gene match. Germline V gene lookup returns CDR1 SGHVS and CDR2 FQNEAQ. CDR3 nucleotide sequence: TGTGCCAGCAGCTTAGTCCTTACCTCCGGGACAGGGGGCTCTGGGGCCAACGTCCTGACTTTC. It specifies CASSLVLTSGTGGSGANVLTF.

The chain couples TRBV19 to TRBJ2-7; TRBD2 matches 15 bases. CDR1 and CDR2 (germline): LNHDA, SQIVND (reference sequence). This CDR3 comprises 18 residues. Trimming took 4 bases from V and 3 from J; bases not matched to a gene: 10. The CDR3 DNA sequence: TGTGCCAGTAGTACCGGAGGACTAGCGGGAGGGTCTCTCTACGAGCAGTACTTC. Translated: CASSTGGLAGGSLYEQYF. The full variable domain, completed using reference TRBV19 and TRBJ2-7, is DGGITQSPKYLFRKEGQNVTLSCEQNLNHDAMYWYRQDPGQGLRLIYYSQIVNDFQKGDIAEGYSVSREKKESFPLTVTSAQKNPTAFYLCASSTGGLAGGSLYEQYFGPGTRLTVT.

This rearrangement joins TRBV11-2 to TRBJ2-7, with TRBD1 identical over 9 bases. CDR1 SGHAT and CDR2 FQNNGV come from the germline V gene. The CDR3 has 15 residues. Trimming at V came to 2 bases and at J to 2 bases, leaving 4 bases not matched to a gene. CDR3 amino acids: CASSLPRTGAYEQYF. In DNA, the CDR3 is TGTGCCAGCAGCTTACCCCGGACAGGGGCCTACGAGCAGTACTTC.

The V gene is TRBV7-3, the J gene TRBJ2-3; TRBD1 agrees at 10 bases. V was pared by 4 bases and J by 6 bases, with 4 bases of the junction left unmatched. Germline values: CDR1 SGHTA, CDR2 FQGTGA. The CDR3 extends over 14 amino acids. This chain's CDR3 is CASSWGTGDDTQYF. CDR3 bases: TGTGCCAGCAGCTGGGGGACAGGGGATGATACGCAGTATTTT.

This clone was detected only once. In DNA form, the CDR3 reads TGTGCCAGCAGCCCTCTTTACAATGAGCAGTTCTTC. It is translated as CASSPLYNEQFF. The rearrangement uses TRBV7-2 and TRBJ2-1; D gene uncertain. The CDR3 loop spans 12 amino acids. Germline V gene sequence: CDR1 SGHTA, CDR2 FQGNSA. Between the trimmed V and J ends, which lost 5 bases and 4 bases, there was a span of 6 bases.

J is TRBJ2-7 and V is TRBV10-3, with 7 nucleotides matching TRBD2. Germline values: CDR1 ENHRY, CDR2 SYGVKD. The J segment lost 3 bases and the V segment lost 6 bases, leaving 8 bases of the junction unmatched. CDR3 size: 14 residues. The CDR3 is CAIRLGAGNYEQYF. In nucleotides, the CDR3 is TGTGCCATCAGGCTGGGAGCGGGGAACTACGAGCAGTACTTC.